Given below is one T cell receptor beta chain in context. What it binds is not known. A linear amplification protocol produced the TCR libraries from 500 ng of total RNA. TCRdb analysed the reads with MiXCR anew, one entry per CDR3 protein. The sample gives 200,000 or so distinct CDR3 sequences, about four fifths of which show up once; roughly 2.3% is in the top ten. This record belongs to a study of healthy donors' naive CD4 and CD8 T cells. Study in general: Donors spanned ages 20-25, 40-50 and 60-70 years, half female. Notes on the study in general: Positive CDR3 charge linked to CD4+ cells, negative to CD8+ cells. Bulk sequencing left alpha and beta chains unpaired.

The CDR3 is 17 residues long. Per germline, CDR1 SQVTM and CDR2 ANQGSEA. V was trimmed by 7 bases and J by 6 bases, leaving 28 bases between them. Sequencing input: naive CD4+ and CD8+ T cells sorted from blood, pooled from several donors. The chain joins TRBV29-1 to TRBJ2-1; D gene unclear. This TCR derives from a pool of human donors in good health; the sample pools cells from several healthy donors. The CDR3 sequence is CSGSPTPSLLRPNEQFF. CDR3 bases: TGCAGCGGCTCTCCGACCCCCAGTTTACTCCGCCCCAATGAGCAGTTCTTC.